This note documents a single T cell receptor beta chain sequence. Its target antigen remains unknown. There are no base qualities to consult, and no much larger clone falls within one base. The junction shows trimming of 0 bases on V and 0 bases on J, plus 8 bases between the germline ends. There are 16 amino acids in the CDR3, from cysteine to phenylalanine inclusive. CDR3 DNA is the only sequence kept; it has 48 bases, read in frame from the first base. The germline V gene gives CDR1 as MNHEY and CDR2 as SVGAGI. Receptor amplification or capture employed the immunoSEQ multiplex PCR assay. The immuneACCESS repertoire file appears here via TCRdb, limited to in-frame rearrangements. These files lack a portion of the clones; in checked studies, under half of the deficit traces to unresolved V genes, and the cause of the others is not known. Within this sample are around 80,000 clones, with 93% of them counted one time only. The ten largest make up roughly 0.25% of the sample.

The data were obtained in a study of technical replicates of blood from a handful of donors (dated by TCRdb to the late 2010s). The specimen was T cells isolated from PBMCs. This TCR was sampled from a human donor in good health. The chain couples TRBV6-5 to TRBJ1-4; no D segment can be confidently identified. This receptor carries the CDR3 CASSYSFTATNEKLFF. The base sequence is TGTGCCAGCAGTTACTCGTTTACAGCAACTAATGAAAAACTGTTTTTT.